This T cell receptor (beta chain) was observed in a study of regulatory T cells in long-lasting Graves disease. Study-level findings and limits: Persistent disease favored TRBV28, TRBJ1-2 and TRBJ2-5. Accuracy might have suffered from few samples.

Trimming shortened V by 2 bases and J by 1 base, and 14 bases separated the two germline ends. CDR1 and CDR2 from the germline V gene are MNHEY and SVGAGI. The CDR3 sequence is 16 residues long. This clonotype was recorded many times. The target antigen is unknown. Stated time point: persistent/refractory GD, antithyroid drugs over 5 years with positive TRAb. After RNA was extracted from PBMCs, the TCR library was made from it. The TCR beta library used iRepertoire HTBI primers with Arm-PCR amplification of CDR3. MiXCR, run by TCRdb on the multiplex PCR reads, gives a single entry per CDR3 protein. The sample contains hundreds of thousands of distinct CDR3 sequences, 20% to 25% of which appear only once.

The sequence was collected from a female donor with Graves disease. The material was peripheral blood mononuclear cells (PBMCs), obtained when the disease was refractory, from a patient treated with antithyroid drugs. This rearrangement joins TRBV6-5 to TRBJ2-5; D is ambiguous. This chain's CDR3 is CASSYGAVDFQETQYF. The DNA of the CDR3 is TGTGCCAGCAGTTACGGTGCGGTCGACTTCCAAGAGACCCAGTACTTC.